This entry lists 30 T cell receptor beta chains sequenced from one sample in a study of blood T cell repertoires in COVID-19. Only in-frame clones appear in the TCRdb table, and some are missing; sequencing was by immunoSEQ multiplex PCR. The sample includes about 200,000 clones, 80% to 85% of them seen just once. The sample comprised peripheral blood. These receptors all stem from a woman aged 80 or over with COVID-19, enrolled during active disease.

This clone appeared once. The rearrangement joins TRBV24-1 to TRBJ1-5; tentatively, D is TRBD1 (6 bases). This CDR3 contains 16 residues. V dropped 4 bases and J dropped 4 bases, with 16 bases sitting between them. CDR1 is KGHDR, CDR2 SFDVKD, per germline. In DNA, the CDR3 is TGTGCCACCAGTGACCCGAGGGGGGGTCCGAATCAGCCCCAGCATTTT. It translates to CATSDPRGGPNQPQHF.

This clone was seen only a few times. The V and J genes are TRBV5-1 and TRBJ1-6; TRBD1 aligns across 10 bases. This CDR3 contains 15 residues. Germline CDR1 is SGHRS and CDR2 is YFSETQ. V was clipped by 4 bases and J by 7 bases; unmatched bases: 5. The CDR3 region has the DNA TGCGCCAGCAGCCGCACGACAGGGGGCAATTCACCCCTCCACTTT. Protein product: CASSRTTGGNSPLHF.

This chain links TRBV7-2 with TRBJ2-7; TRBD2 is a possible D gene (5 bases). CDR3 size: 15 residues. Germline CDR1 reads SGHTA; CDR2 reads FQGNSA. V shed 7 bases and J shed 3 bases, with 19 bases lying between them. The CDR3 DNA reads TGTGCCAGCACCCCTCAGGTGGGAGCAAGCTACGAGCAGTACTTC. Residues: CASTPQVGASYEQYF.

The V gene is TRBV6-2 or TRBV6-3, the J gene TRBJ1-3; D gene ambiguous. The germline V gene has CDR1 MNHEY and CDR2 SVGEGT. The V end was cut by 2 bases, the J end by 0 bases, with 5 bases between. CDR3 length: 14 amino acids. CDR3 region: CASSYGSSGNTIYF. DNA for the CDR3: TGTGCCAGCAGTTACGGGAGCTCTGGAAACACCATATATTTT.

This sequence joins TRBV6-1 and TRBJ2-7; tentative D call: TRBD2 (6 bases). Germline CDR1 and CDR2: MNHNS and SASEGT. V was pared by 0 bases and J by 0 bases, with 9 bases between. This CDR3 is 15 amino acids long. CDR3 nucleotides: TGTGCCAGCAGTGAAGCCCCGGGGGTCTCCTACGAGCAGTACTTC. Amino acid sequence: CASSEAPGVSYEQYF.

The chain links TRBV7-8 to TRBJ1-3; 9 bases are a match to TRBD1. The germline V gene has CDR1 SGHVS and CDR2 FQNEAQ. The CDR3 sequence is 17 residues long. After removal of 5 bases from V and 0 bases from J, the junction contained 8 bases not matched to a gene. This CDR3 reads CASSPRTGVNSGNTIYF. Written as DNA, the CDR3 is TGTGCCAGCAGCCCCAGGACAGGGGTGAACTCTGGAAACACCATATATTTT. Combining the CDR3 with reference TRBV7-8 and TRBJ1-3 gives the whole variable domain GAGVSQSPRYKVAKRGQDVALRCDPISGHVSLFWYQQALGQGPEFLTYFQNEAQLDKSGLPSDRFFAERPEGSVSTLKIQRTQQEDSAVYLCASSPRTGVNSGNTIYFGEGSWLTVV.

This chain connects TRBV2 to TRBJ2-7; TRBD2 agrees at 15 bases. Germline trimming cut 5 bases from V and 6 bases from J; bases unmatched to any gene: 8. This CDR3 has 16 residues. Germline V CDR1 and CDR2: SNHLY, FYNNEI. Written as DNA, the CDR3 is TGTGCCAGCAGTTCCGGGACTAGCGGGAGGTCGGGCGAGCAGTACTTC. This translates into CASSSGTSGRSGEQYF.

The V and J genes are TRBV24-1 and TRBJ2-1; maybe TRBD2 (6 bases). The CDR3 has 12 residues. V was clipped by 4 bases and J by 10 bases, with 10 bases between them. CDR1 is KGHDR, CDR2 SFDVKD, per germline. The CDR3 DNA follows: TGTGCCACCAGTGACCCGGGAGAAGAGCAGTTCTTC. It translates to CATSDPGEEQFF.

This rearrangement joins TRBV5-1 to TRBJ1-4, with D hard to call. Germline lookup yields CDR1 SGHRS and CDR2 YFSETQ. This CDR3 spans 15 amino acids. Trimming pared 5 bases from V and 0 bases from J, leaving 11 bases between. The CDR3 sequence is CASSPGSATNEKLFF. The CDR3 nucleotides read TGCGCCAGCAGTCCGGGTTCAGCAACTAATGAAAAACTGTTTTTT.

J is TRBJ2-7 and V is TRBV7-2, with D possibly TRBD1 on 5 matching bases. V was clipped by 1 base and J by 4 bases, with 11 bases between them. The germline V gene has CDR1 SGHTA and CDR2 FQGNSA. The CDR3 is 14 residues long. In nucleotides, the CDR3 is TGTGCCAGCAGCTTAGGTCAGGGTGGATACGAGCAGTACTTC. Protein sequence: CASSLGQGGYEQYF. Complete variable domain (other parts from reference TRBV7-2 and TRBJ2-7): GAGVSQSPSNKVTEKGKDVELRCDPISGHTALYWYRQSLGQGLEFLIYFQGNSAPDKSGLPSDRFSAERTGGSVSTLTIQRTQQEDSAVYLCASSLGQGGYEQYFGPGTRLTVT.

The chain employs TRBV27 and TRBJ2-7; 12 bases align to TRBD2. The CDR3 spans 14 residues. After removal of 6 bases from V and 4 bases from J, the junction contained 4 bases not matched to a gene. CDR1 is MNHEY and CDR2 is SMNVEV in the germline V gene (reference sequence). CDR3 coding DNA: TGTGCCAGCAGGCTAGCGGGAGGGCAATACGAGCAGTACTTC. Translation: CASRLAGGQYEQYF.

A single count supports this clone. V usage is TRBV29-1 and J usage is TRBJ1-1, with a tentative D call TRBD1 (6 bases). CDR1 and CDR2 (germline): SQVTM, ANQGSEA. The V gene lost 7 bases and the J gene lost 5 bases, with 11 bases spanning the gap. CDR3 size: 11 residues. The CDR3 sequence: CSAEGDTEAFF. DNA for the CDR3: TGCAGCGCGGAGGGGGATACTGAAGCTTTCTTT. Drawing the rest from reference TRBV29-1 and TRBJ1-1, the complete variable domain is SAVISQKPSRDICQRGTSLTIQCQVDSQVTMMFWYRQQPGQSLTLIATANQGSEATYESGFVIDKFPISRPNLTFSTLTVSNMSPEDSSIYLCSAEGDTEAFFGQGTRLTVV.

V and J are TRBV5-6 and TRBJ1-5, with D possibly being TRBD1 (6 bases). The V end lost 1 base, the J end lost 9 bases, and 14 bases lay between the germline ends. The germline gives CDR1 SGHDT, CDR2 YYEEEE. The CDR3 covers 14 residues. The CDR3 nucleotides read TGTGCCAGCAGCTTGTTGACAGGCCAGGGGCCCCAGCATTTT. Translated: CASSLLTGQGPQHF.

The V and J genes are TRBV5-1 and TRBJ2-5; tentatively, D is TRBD2 (5 bases). Germline CDR1 is SGHRS and CDR2 is YFSETQ. The V gene lost 0 bases and the J gene lost 2 bases, with 8 bases spanning the gap. The CDR3 sequence is 14 residues long. CDR3 amino acids: CASSLGGNQETQYF. CDR3 bases: TGCGCCAGCAGCTTGGGAGGGAATCAAGAGACCCAGTACTTC. The entire variable domain, with the rest obtained from reference TRBV5-1 and TRBJ2-5, is as follows: KAGVTQTPRYLIKTRGQQVTLSCSPISGHRSVSWYQQTPGQGLQFLFEYFSETQRNKGNFPGRFSGRQFSNSRSEMNVSTLELGDSALYLCASSLGGNQETQYFGPGTRLLVL.

This chain joins TRBV5-1 and TRBJ2-5, with D hard to call. From germline, CDR1 is SGHRS and CDR2 YFSETQ. This CDR3 is 13 amino acids long. V lost 7 bases and J 5 bases, leaving 15 bases between the germline ends. This CDR3 reads CASRKSPRETQYF. CDR3 coding DNA: TGCGCCAGCCGGAAAAGCCCGCGGGAGACCCAGTACTTC.

The genes are TRBV15 and TRBJ2-4; 10 bases line up with TRBD1. CDR3 length: 19 residues. V was clipped by 0 bases and J by 0 bases; unmatched bases: 8. Per germline, CDR1 LNHNV and CDR2 YYDKDF (reference sequence). The CDR3 region is CATSRDTGQGSIAKNIQYF. The CDR3 DNA follows: TGTGCCACCAGCAGAGATACGGGACAGGGGTCCATAGCCAAAAACATTCAGTACTTC. Together with reference TRBV15 and TRBJ2-4, the CDR3 gives the full variable domain: DAMVIQNPRYQVTQFGKPVTLSCSQTLNHNVMYWYQQKSSQAPKLLFHYYDKDFNNEADTPDNFQSRRPNTSFCFLDIRSPGLGDTAMYLCATSRDTGQGSIAKNIQYFGAGTRLSVL.

The rearrangement joins TRBV7-2 to TRBJ2-7; 7 nucleotides line up with TRBD1. Trimming removed 5 bases from V and 4 bases from J; junction bases left unmatched: 2. CDR1 and CDR2 (germline): SGHTA, FQGNSA. The CDR3 contains 12 residues. The CDR3 DNA reads TGTGCCAGCAGCGGGGACAGATACGAGCAGTACTTC. Translated: CASSGDRYEQYF.

V and J are TRBV19 and TRBJ1-5, with 10 bases that match TRBD1. Per germline, CDR1 LNHDA and CDR2 SQIVND (reference sequence). Losses at the gene ends were 5 bases for V and 3 bases for J; bases not matched to a gene: 10. CDR3 size: 17 residues. CDR3 sequence (DNA): TGTGCCAGTAGTCGCACCGGGACAGGGGCGCTCAATCAGCCCCAGCATTTT. Its translation: CASSRTGTGALNQPQHF. Using reference TRBV19 and TRBJ1-5 for the parts outside the CDR3, the full variable domain is DGGITQSPKYLFRKEGQNVTLSCEQNLNHDAMYWYRQDPGQGLRLIYYSQIVNDFQKGDIAEGYSVSREKKESFPLTVTSAQKNPTAFYLCASSRTGTGALNQPQHFGDGTRLSIL.

The rearrangement links TRBV3-1 (or the pseudogene TRBV3-2) to TRBJ1-1; D perhaps matches TRBD1 (5 bases). V was pared by 5 bases and J by 0 bases, with 16 bases between. The CDR3 consists of 16 residues. Per the germline V gene, CDR1 is LGHDT and CDR2 is YNNKEL (reference sequence). CDR3 protein: CASSTPLGGVNTEAFF. The CDR3 DNA reads TGTGCCAGCAGCACTCCCCTGGGAGGGGTGAACACTGAAGCTTTCTTT.

This clone appeared once. The genes are TRBV4-2 and TRBJ1-4; the D is unclear. The CDR3 spans 15 residues. From germline, CDR1 is LGHNA and CDR2 YNFKEQ. The ends were cut back, 3 bases at V and 8 bases at J, with 16 bases in the middle. The CDR3 here is CASSQSIFPREKLFF. The DNA for the CDR3 is TGTGCCAGCAGCCAGAGCATCTTCCCTCGCGAAAAACTGTTTTTT.

This chain uses TRBV5-1 with TRBJ1-1, with D uncertain. Germline V lookup: CDR1 SGHRS, CDR2 YFSETQ. The CDR3 length is 15 residues. V was trimmed by 0 bases and J by 1 base, leaving 10 bases between them. For the CDR3, the DNA is TGCGCCAGCAGCTTGGCCGGAGGCACGAACACTGAAGCTTTCTTT. This translates into CASSLAGGTNTEAFF.

The rearrangement links TRBV27 to TRBJ1-2, with a possible D match to TRBD1 (5 bases). The CDR3 sequence is 13 residues long. CDR1 and CDR2 (germline): MNHEY, SMNVEV (reference sequence). V was trimmed by 10 bases and J by 4 bases, leaving 16 bases between them. The CDR3 coding sequence is TGTGCCACCTCTCGGACGGGGGGCTATGGCTACACCTTC. Its protein is CATSRTGGYGYTF.

V usage is TRBV7-3 and J usage is TRBJ2-5, with TRBD2 identical over 7 bases. This CDR3 contains 15 residues. Trimming removed 5 bases from V and 7 bases from J; junction bases left unmatched: 13. The germline gives CDR1 SGHTA, CDR2 FQGTGA. CDR3 bases: TGTGCCAGCAGCCCCCGGCCATGGGGCGGGGGGACCCAGTACTTC. This sequence encodes CASSPRPWGGGTQYF.

The chain joins TRBV30 to TRBJ1-5; D is unresolved. Germline V lookup: CDR1 GTSNPN, CDR2 SVGIG (reference sequence). Trimming pared 6 bases from V and 5 bases from J, leaving 11 bases between. This CDR3 region has 12 residues. The CDR3 region has the DNA TGTGCCTGCGCCCAGAGGGATCAGCCCCAGCATTTT. It encodes CACAQRDQPQHF.

This rearrangement joins TRBV11-3 to TRBJ2-2, with 10 bases aligning to TRBD2. CDR3 length: 16 residues. CDR1 is SGHNT, CDR2 YENEEA, per germline. Trimming removed 5 bases from V and 0 bases from J; junction bases left unmatched: 3. CDR3 protein: CASSLLAGANTGELFF. CDR3 nucleotide sequence: TGTGCCAGCAGCCTTCTAGCGGGGGCGAACACCGGGGAGCTGTTTTTT.

The rearrangement joins TRBV15 to TRBJ2-1; TRBD1 aligns across 10 bases. Unmatched junction bases numbered 10, after V lost 3 bases and J lost 8 bases. The germline V gene has CDR1 LNHNV and CDR2 YYDKDF (reference sequence). This CDR3 comprises 16 residues. CDR3 loop: CATSSRDRGLGYEQFF. CDR3 nucleotides: TGTGCCACCAGCAGCCGGGACAGGGGTTTGGGCTATGAGCAGTTCTTC.

V is TRBV10-3 and J is TRBJ2-5, with 7 bases matching TRBD1. V was pared by 10 bases and J by 1 base, with 3 bases of the junction left unmatched. In germline, CDR1 is ENHRY, CDR2 SYGVKD. The CDR3 sequence is 12 residues long. The CDR3 DNA follows: TGTGCCACGGGACAGACCCAAGAGACCCAGTACTTC. Its translation is CATGQTQETQYF.

The chain uses TRBV5-1 and TRBJ1-2, with 7 bases aligning to TRBD1. This CDR3 comprises 15 residues. V lost 1 base to trimming and J lost 3 bases; unmatched junction nucleotides: 6. In germline, CDR1 is SGHRS, CDR2 YFSETQ. The CDR3 reads CASSLRGGADYGYTF. The CDR3, as DNA: TGCGCCAGCAGCTTGAGAGGGGGCGCCGACTATGGCTACACCTTC.

This clone has a single count. This chain uses TRBV7-2 with TRBJ1-2; the match to TRBD1 covers 7 bases. CDR3 length: 14 amino acids. The germline V gene encodes CDR1 SGHTA and CDR2 FQGNSA. V was pared by 5 bases and J by 8 bases, with 11 bases of the junction left unmatched. The CDR3 loop is CASSENGQVGGYTF. The DNA of the CDR3 is TGTGCCAGCAGCGAAAACGGACAGGTTGGGGGCTACACCTTC.

This clone was counted only a few times. J is TRBJ2-1 and V is TRBV4-3, with D perhaps TRBD2 (5 bases). Germline CDR1 reads LGHNA; CDR2 reads YSLEER. CDR3 length equals 13 residues. Trimming left V 4 bases short and J 10 bases short, with 14 bases between. The CDR3 is CASSPQAGGEQFF. CDR3 DNA sequence: TGCGCCAGCAGCCCCCAAGCAGGAGGCGAGCAGTTCTTC.